This T cell receptor (beta chain) appears in the sequencing data of a study of persistence of HIV-infected CD4 T cells. Study results and caveats: CMV- and Gag-responding cells had lower TCRbeta richness than CD3/CD28-responding cells.

J lost 5 bases, V lost 2 bases, and 8 bases had no gene match. This CDR3 is 15 amino acids long. Germline lookup yields CDR1 SGHRS and CDR2 YFSETQ. This clone has only a few counts. Its antigen is as yet unknown. Cells were stimulated with CMV-infected fibroblast lysates at roughly 10 ug/mL. CD4+ T cells upregulating both CD40 ligand and CD69 were sorted as responding cells. Plasma HIV-1 RNA stayed below 50 copies/mL for at least 4 years. The libraries were made with immunoSEQ version 4 in survey mode. Template was genomic DNA at around 9.3 ng/uL, with up to roughly 1 ug used per sample. Clones were sequenced by immunoSEQ multiplex PCR, and TCRdb holds only the in-frame ones, with some missing. The sample holds about 16,000 clones, 65% seen once.

Sample: CD4+ T cells sorted from PBMCs after approximately 19-hour stimulation, taken from a patient who received antiretroviral therapy. This chain joins TRBV5-1 and TRBJ2-5, with 8 bases identical to TRBD1. This sequence originates from an adult woman with HIV who was CMV-seropositive. CDR3 coding DNA: TGCGCCAGCAGCTTAGACAGGGGTAACGCCGAGACCCAGTACTTC. Translated: CASSLDRGNAETQYF.